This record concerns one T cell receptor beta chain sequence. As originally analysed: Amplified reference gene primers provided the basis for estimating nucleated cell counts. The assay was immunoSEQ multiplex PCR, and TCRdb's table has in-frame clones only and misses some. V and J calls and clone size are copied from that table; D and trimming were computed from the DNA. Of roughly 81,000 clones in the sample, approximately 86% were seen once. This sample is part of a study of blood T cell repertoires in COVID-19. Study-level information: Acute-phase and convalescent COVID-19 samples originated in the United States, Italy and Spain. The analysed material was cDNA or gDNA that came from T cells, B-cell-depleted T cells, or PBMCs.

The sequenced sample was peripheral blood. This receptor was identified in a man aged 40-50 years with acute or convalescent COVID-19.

CDR3 amino acids: CSASLTPGQGFNYGYTF. The CDR3 DNA sequence: TGCAGTGCTAGTCTTACTCCGGGACAGGGCTTTAACTATGGCTACACCTTC. The V and J genes are TRBV20-1 and TRBJ1-2; 9 positions agree with TRBD1. With V trimmed by 3 bases and J by 1 base, 12 bases remained unmatched. Germline V CDR1 and CDR2: DFQATT, SNEGSKA (reference sequence). The CDR3 is 17 amino acids.